The rows below give T cell receptor beta chains drawn from one sample of a study of tumor-infiltrating lymphocytes in localized non-small cell lung cancer. TCRdb's table, derived via immunoSEQ multiplex PCR, lists solely in-frame clones and lacks some. The sample includes 9,500 to 15,000 clones, roughly 76% seen only once; the top ten take less than 20%. The source material was uninvolved lung tissue not adjacent to the tumor. These receptors were taken from a human donor with non-small cell lung cancer. CDR3s include the opening cysteine and the closing phenylalanine or tryptophan. Each record gives: D gene, V gene, clone size, J gene, CDR3 protein, CDR3 DNA. A D gene is named only where the DNA matches it firmly. Clone size is stated in some rows and not others, as once, few, many or a class when expanded.

NA	TRBV4-1	NA	TRBJ1-4	CASSQANSPEIEKLFF	TGCGCCAGCAGCCAAGCTAATTCGCCAGAGATTGAAAAACTGTTTTTT
NA	TRBV20-1	few	TRBJ2-3	CSARSTGRDCF	TGCAGTGCTAGAAGTACCGGAAGAGATTGTTTT
TRBD1	TRBV19	few	TRBJ1-5	CASRQGFQPQHF	TGTGCCAGTCGACAGGGTTTTCAGCCCCAGCATTTT
NA	TRBV18	NA	TRBJ2-5	CASSPGTGRETQYF	TGTGCCAGCTCACCAGGGACCGGCCGAGAGACCCAGTACTTC
TRBD1	TRBV2	NA	TRBJ1-1	CASRDRGRNTEAFF	TGTGCCAGCAGGGACAGGGGTAGAAACACTGAAGCTTTCTTT
NA	TRBV15	NA	TRBJ2-1	CATSRGAVDEQFF	TGTGCCACCAGCAGGGGGGCGGTGGATGAGCAGTTCTTC
NA	TRBV7-9	NA	TRBJ2-7	CAAGKGYEQYF	TGTGCCGCGGGGAAGGGGTACGAGCAGTACTTC
TRBD2	TRBV4-1	NA	TRBJ2-1	CASSQDTSGYNEQFF	TGCGCCAGCAGCCAAGATACTAGCGGATACAATGAGCAGTTCTTC
NA	TRBV14	NA	TRBJ2-7	CASSQSGTSYEQYF	TGTGCCAGCAGCCAATCCGGGACATCCTACGAGCAGTACTTC
TRBD1	TRBV28	NA	TRBJ1-2	CASSLSGTASVYGYTF	TGTGCCAGCAGCCTGAGCGGGACAGCATCCGTCTATGGCTACACCTTC
NA	TRBV9	NA	TRBJ1-2	CASSVATGMSNYGYTF	TGTGCCAGCAGCGTAGCTACAGGGATGAGTAACTATGGCTACACCTTC
NA	TRBV7-8	NA	TRBJ2-7	CASSFGNGPYEQYF	NA
NA	TRBV6-5	NA	TRBJ2-3	CASSYEGDMDTQYF	TGTGCCAGCAGTTACGAGGGTGACATGGATACGCAGTATTTT
TRBD2	TRBV7-9	NA	TRBJ2-3	CASSRGTSGGDTQYF	TGTGCCAGCAGCCGCGGGACTAGCGGGGGGGATACGCAGTATTTT
NA	TRBV5-1	NA	TRBJ2-2	CASSLVANGELFF	TGCGCCAGCAGCTTGGTAGCGAACGGGGAGCTGTTTTTT
NA	TRBV5-1	medium-sized	TRBJ2-3	CASKEGASTDTQYF	TGCGCCAGCAAGGAGGGAGCATCCACAGATACGCAGTATTTT
NA	TRBV28	NA	TRBJ2-4	CASTRAGYKNIQYF	TGTGCCAGCACCCGCGCGGGATATAAAAACATTCAGTACTTC
TRBD2	TRBV11-3	NA	TRBJ2-1	CASSLTGTSRNEQFF	TGTGCCAGCAGCTTAACAGGGACTAGCCGCAATGAGCAGTTCTTC
NA	TRBV4-2	NA	TRBJ1-1	CASSPRGQGDTEAFF	TGTGCCAGCAGCCCCCGGGGCCAGGGAGACACTGAAGCTTTCTTT
NA	TRBV7-9	NA	TRBJ1-1	CASSQDVLPHEAFF	TGTGCCAGCAGCCAAGACGTCCTTCCCCATGAAGCTTTCTTT
NA	TRBV7-9	NA	TRBJ1-2	CATPGGAYDGYTF	TGTGCCACTCCGGGGGGGGCATACGATGGCTACACCTTC
TRBD2	TRBV7-3	NA	TRBJ2-3	CASSLSGLGEDTQYF	TGTGCCAGCAGCTTATCGGGACTAGGGGAAGATACGCAGTATTTT
NA	TRBV18	few	TRBJ1-5	CASSPPGLSNQPQHF	TGTGCCAGCTCACCACCCGGGTTGAGCAATCAGCCCCAGCATTTT
NA	TRBV6-1	NA	TRBJ1-5	CASNLGGGDQPQHF	TGTGCCAGCAACCTAGGCGGGGGGGATCAGCCCCAGCATTTT
TRBD1	TRBV6-5	NA	TRBJ2-7	CASSYSGDRVGEQYF	TGTGCCAGCAGTTACTCAGGGGACAGGGTAGGCGAGCAGTACTTC
NA	TRBV2	NA	TRBJ1-6	CASRKRGNRASNSPLHF	TGTGCCAGCAGGAAAAGAGGGAACAGGGCATCTAATTCACCCCTCCACTTT
NA	TRBV5-8	medium-sized	TRBJ1-3	CASTLTGTGNTIYF	TGTGCCAGCACCCTTACAGGGACTGGAAACACCATATATTTT
NA	TRBV11-3	NA	TRBJ2-7	CASSLSMDYEQYF	TGTGCCAGCAGCCTTTCGATGGACTACGAGCAGTACTTC
NA	TRBV15	few	TRBJ1-1	CATSSGRREGTEAFF	TGTGCCACCAGCAGCGGTCGCCGGGAGGGCACTGAAGCTTTCTTT
NA	TRBV28	NA	TRBJ1-2	CASSLSGSNYGYTF	TGTGCCAGCAGTTTATCGGGGTCTAACTATGGCTACACCTTC
TRBD2	TRBV7-9	NA	TRBJ2-1	CASSIVGGEQFF	TGTGCCAGCAGCATCGTGGGGGGGGAGCAGTTCTTC
TRBD1	TRBV27	NA	TRBJ2-2	CASSLYDRAAGELFF	TGTGCCAGCAGTTTGTACGACAGGGCGGCCGGGGAGCTGTTTTTT
NA	TRBV28	few	TRBJ1-1	CASSSPLDKYTEAFF	TGTGCCAGCAGTTCTCCCCTAGACAAATACACTGAAGCTTTCTTT
NA	TRBV2	few	TRBJ1-5	CASSELRGWQPQHF	TGTGCCAGCAGTGAATTAAGGGGTTGGCAGCCCCAGCATTTT
NA	TRBV7-2	once	TRBJ2-2	CASSLKNTGELFF	TGTGCCAGCAGCTTAAAAAACACCGGGGAGCTGTTTTTT
TRBD2	TRBV28	NA	TRBJ2-3	CASSPSGRATDTQYF	TGTGCCAGCAGTCCTAGCGGGAGGGCCACAGATACGCAGTATTTT
NA	TRBV7-9	NA	TRBJ2-7	CASGSPYEQYF	TGTGCCAGCGGCAGCCCCTACGAGCAGTACTTC
NA	TRBV18	few	TRBJ1-1	CASFISGTKPEAFF	TGTGCCAGCTTTATATCGGGGACAAAACCTGAAGCTTTCTTT
TRBD1	TRBV6-1	NA	TRBJ2-7	CASSVDRVSYEQYF	TGTGCCAGCAGTGTCGACAGGGTGTCCTACGAGCAGTACTTC
TRBD2	TRBV9	NA	TRBJ2-1	CASSVAGLAGGNNEQFF	TGTGCCAGCAGCGTAGCCGGGCTAGCGGGGGGGAACAATGAGCAGTTCTTC
NA	TRBV2	NA	TRBJ2-7	CASSDILYEQYF	TGTGCCAGCAGTGACATTCTCTACGAGCAGTACTTC
NA	TRBV28	few	TRBJ1-5	CASSLMGAGKPQHF	TGTGCCAGCAGTTTGATGGGGGCTGGCAAGCCCCAGCATTTT
TRBD1	TRBV30	NA	TRBJ1-5	CAWSSGQGQGQPQHF	TGTGCCTGGAGTTCAGGACAGGGTCAGGGTCAGCCCCAGCATTTT
TRBD1	TRBV29-1	NA	TRBJ1-2	CSVEPLGTGVYGYTF	TGCAGCGTCGAGCCACTCGGGACAGGGGTCTATGGCTACACCTTC
NA	TRBV2	NA	TRBJ1-1	CASRAQREAFF	TGTGCCAGCAGGGCCCAGCGTGAAGCTTTCTTT
NA	TRBV30	NA	TRBJ1-5	CAWSGRKGGVYRSNQPQHF	TGTGCCTGGAGTGGACGGAAGGGCGGCGTATATAGGAGCAATCAGCCCCAGCATTTT
NA	TRBV6-6	NA	TRBJ2-7	CASSSPVSEQYF	TGTGCCAGCAGTTCGCCGGTGTCCGAGCAGTACTTC
NA	TRBV21-1	few	TRBJ2-3	CASSKTCRVFSTDTQYF	TGTGCCAGCAGCAAGACATGCAGGGTATTTAGCACAGATACGCAGTATTTT
NA	TRBV11-2	NA	TRBJ1-5	CASSLVGDSNQPQHF	TGTGCCAGCAGCTTAGTAGGGGATAGCAATCAGCCCCAGCATTTT
NA	TRBV10-3	NA	TRBJ1-1	CAISVQNTEAFF	TGTGCCATCTCAGTGCAGAACACTGAAGCTTTCTTT
TRBD1	TRBV6-1	NA	TRBJ1-5	CASCGQGGNQPQHF	TGTGCCAGCTGTGGACAGGGCGGCAATCAGCCCCAGCATTTT
NA	TRBV5-1	NA	TRBJ2-3	CASSSSTDTQYF	TGCGCCAGCAGCTCTAGCACAGATACGCAGTATTTT
TRBD2	TRBV6-6	NA	TRBJ2-7	CASRTLAGGGEQYF	TGTGCCAGCAGAACACTAGCGGGAGGAGGCGAGCAGTACTTC
TRBD2	TRBV7-8	NA	TRBJ2-2	CASSSLAGGTGELFF	TGTGCCAGCAGCTCCCTAGCGGGGGGAACCGGGGAGCTGTTTTTT
NA	TRBV27	few	TRBJ1-1	CASSSKGGANTEAFF	TGTGCCAGCAGTTCCAAAGGGGGAGCGAACACTGAAGCTTTCTTT
NA	TRBV2	NA	TRBJ2-7	CASSVSRYEQYF	TGTGCCAGCAGTGTCTCCAGGTACGAGCAGTACTTC
TRBD2	TRBV7-2	NA	TRBJ2-5	CASSAPGSGARETQYF	TGTGCCAGCAGCGCTCCCGGGAGCGGGGCTCGCGAGACCCAGTACTTC
TRBD2	TRBV9	NA	TRBJ2-5	CASSVGGTSGDEETQYF	TGTGCCAGCAGCGTAGGGGGGACTAGCGGAGATGAAGAGACCCAGTACTTC
TRBD1	TRBV5-1	NA	TRBJ1-1	CASSRQGAGDTEAFF	TGCGCCAGCAGTCGACAGGGGGCTGGGGACACTGAAGCTTTCTTT